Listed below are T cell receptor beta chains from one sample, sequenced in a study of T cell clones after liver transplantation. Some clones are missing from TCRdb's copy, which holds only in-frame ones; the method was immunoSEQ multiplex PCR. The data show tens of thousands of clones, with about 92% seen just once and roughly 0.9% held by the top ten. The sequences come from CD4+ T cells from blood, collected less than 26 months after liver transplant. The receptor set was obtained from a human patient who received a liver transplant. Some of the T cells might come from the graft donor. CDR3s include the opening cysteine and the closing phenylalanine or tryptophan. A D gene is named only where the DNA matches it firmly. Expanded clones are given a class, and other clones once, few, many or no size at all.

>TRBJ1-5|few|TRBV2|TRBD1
TGTGCCAGCGCCCCGACAGGGGGGGAACAGCCCCAGCATTTT
CASAPTGGEQPQHF
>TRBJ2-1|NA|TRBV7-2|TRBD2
TGTGCCAGCAGCACCGGGACTAGCGGGAGACTCGGTGAGCAGTTCTTC
CASSTGTSGRLGEQFF
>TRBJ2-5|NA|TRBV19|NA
TGTGCCAGTAACAACCGGCCCCAAGAGACCCAGTACTTC
CASNNRPQETQYF
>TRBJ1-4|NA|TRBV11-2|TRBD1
TGTGCCAGCAGCCGGGACAGGGTTGGAGAAAAACTGTTTTTT
CASSRDRVGEKLFF
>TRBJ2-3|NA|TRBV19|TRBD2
TGTGCCAGTAGTATAATGGGGGGGTCCGCAGATACGCAGTATTTT
CASSIMGGSADTQYF
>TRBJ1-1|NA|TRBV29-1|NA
TGCAGCGTCGCGACAGGACTGAACACTGAAGCTTTCTTT
CSVATGLNTEAFF
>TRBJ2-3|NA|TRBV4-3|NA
TGCGCCAGCAGCCAAGGGGGGGGGCTAAATACGCAGTATTTT
CASSQGGGLNTQYF
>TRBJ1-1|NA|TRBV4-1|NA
TGCGCCAGCAGCCGCCCCCCGGGGGGGGACACTGAAGCTTTCTTT
CASSRPPGGDTEAFF
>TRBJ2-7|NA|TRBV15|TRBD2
TGTGCCACCAGCACCAATCCGGGACTAGCGGGACAACTGGCCTACGAGCAGTACTTC
CATSTNPGLAGQLAYEQYF
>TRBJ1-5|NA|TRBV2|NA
TGTGCCAGCGGGCTTGACTATAGCAATCAGCCCCAGCATTTT
CASGLDYSNQPQHF
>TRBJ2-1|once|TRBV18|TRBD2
TGTGCCAGCTCCGGACTAGCGGGAGACTACAATGAGCAGTTCTTC
CASSGLAGDYNEQFF
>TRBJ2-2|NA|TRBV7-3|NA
TGTGCCAGCAGCTTAGATGGTGCTGCGGACGGGGAGCTGTTTTTT
CASSLDGAADGELFF
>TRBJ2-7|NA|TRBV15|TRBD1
TGTGCCACCAGCAGAGAGCAGGGGGCTGGTTACGAGCAGTACTTC
CATSREQGAGYEQYF
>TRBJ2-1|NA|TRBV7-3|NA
TGTGCCAGCAGCCCCCCTAGCCGCAATGAGCAGTTCTTC
CASSPPSRNEQFF
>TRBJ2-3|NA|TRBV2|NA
TGTGCCAGCAGCTTTAGCACAGATACGCAGTATTTT
CASSFSTDTQYF
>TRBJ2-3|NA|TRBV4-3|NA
TGCGCCAGCAGCCAAGATTACCCAGATACGCAGTATTTT
CASSQDYPDTQYF
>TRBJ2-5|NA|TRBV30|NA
TGTGCCTGGAAGAGTTCCCAAGAGACCCAGTACTTC
CAWKSSQETQYF
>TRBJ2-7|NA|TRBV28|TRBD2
TGTGCCAGCAGTTCCGGCGGGAGAGAATCCCACGAGCAGTACTTC
CASSSGGRESHEQYF
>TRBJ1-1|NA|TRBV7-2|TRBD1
TGTGCCAGCAGCTTAACAGGGGGCGGAATATTGAACACTGAAGCTTTCTTT
CASSLTGGGILNTEAFF
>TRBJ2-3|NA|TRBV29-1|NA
TGCAGCGTTGACCTCCTGCAGGGACCCTCTAGCACAGATACGCAGTATTTT
CSVDLLQGPSSTDTQYF
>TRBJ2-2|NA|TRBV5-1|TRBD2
TGCGCCAGCAGCTTGGAGGACCACGTAGCGGGAGGTTCGAGCACCGGGGAGCTGTTTTTT
CASSLEDHVAGGSSTGELFF
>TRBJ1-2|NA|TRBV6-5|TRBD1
TGTGCCAGCAGTCCGGGACAGCACTATGGCTACACCTTC
CASSPGQHYGYTF
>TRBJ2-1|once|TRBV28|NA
TGTGCCAGCAGTTTTCCTAGCGTGAATGAGCAGTTCTTC
CASSFPSVNEQFF
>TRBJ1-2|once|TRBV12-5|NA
TGTGCTAGTGGTTTGAGAACTTATGGCTACACCTTC
CASGLRTYGYTF
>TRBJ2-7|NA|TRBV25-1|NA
TGTGCCAGCAGTGCGGGACGAAACTCCTACGAGCAGTACTTC
CASSAGRNSYEQYF
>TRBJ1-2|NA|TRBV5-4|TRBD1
TGTGCCAGCAGCTCCCCGAGCAGGGGGCATCCCTATGGCTACACCTTC
CASSSPSRGHPYGYTF
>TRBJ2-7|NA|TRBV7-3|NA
TGTGCCAGCAGCTCCACCCCGGAGGGGGAGCAGTACTTC
CASSSTPEGEQYF
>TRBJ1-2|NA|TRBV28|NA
TGTGCCAGCAGTTTTAACTATGGCTACACCTTC
CASSFNYGYTF
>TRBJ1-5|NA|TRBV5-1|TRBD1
TGCGCCAGCAGCTTAACAGGGGGCTATGATCAGCCCCAGCATTTT
CASSLTGGYDQPQHF
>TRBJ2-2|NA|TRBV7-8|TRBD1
TGTGCCAGCAGCTTCGGGACAGCCGGGGAGCTGTTTTTT
CASSFGTAGELFF
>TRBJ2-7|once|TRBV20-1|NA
TGCAGTGCTAGGGGCCGGGGTGAGCAGTACTTC
CSARGRGEQYF
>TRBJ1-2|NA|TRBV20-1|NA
TGCAGTGCGAGAGGGGAGGATGGCTACACCTTC
CSARGEDGYTF
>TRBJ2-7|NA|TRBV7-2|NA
TGTGCCAGCAGCTTATGGCGACAGGCTTACGAGCAGTACTTC
CASSLWRQAYEQYF
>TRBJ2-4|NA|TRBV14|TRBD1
TGTGCCAGCAGCCAAGATGCGGAATGGACAGGGAGCAACATTCAGTACTTC
CASSQDAEWTGSNIQYF
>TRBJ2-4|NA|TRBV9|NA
TGTGCCAGCAGCGTAGTTGACGACAAAAACATTCAGTACTTC
CASSVVDDKNIQYF
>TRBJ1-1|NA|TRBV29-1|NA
TGCAGCGTTGATTTAGGAGCGAACACTGAAGCTTTCTTT
CSVDLGANTEAFF
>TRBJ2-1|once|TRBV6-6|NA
TGTGCCAGCAGTTACGGTGTCCTTATTAATGAGCAGTTCTTC
CASSYGVLINEQFF
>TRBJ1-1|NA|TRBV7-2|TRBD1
TGTGCCAGCAGCCCGAGAGAGGGGGCACGCACTGAAGCTTTCTTT
CASSPREGARTEAFF
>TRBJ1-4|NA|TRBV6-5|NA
TGTGCCAGCAGTCTGGACAGCCTGTATGGAAAACTGTTTTTT
CASSLDSLYGKLFF
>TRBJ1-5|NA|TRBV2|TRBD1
TGTGCCAGCAGAGTAGGACAGGCGGATCAGCCCCAGCATTTT
CASRVGQADQPQHF
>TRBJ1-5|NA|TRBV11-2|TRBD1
TGTGCCAGCAGCTCGGCGGAGGGACAGGCTAGCAATCAGCCCCAGCATTTT
CASSSAEGQASNQPQHF
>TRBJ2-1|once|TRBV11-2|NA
TGTGCCAGCAGCCCGCAGAATGAGCAGTTCTTC
CASSPQNEQFF
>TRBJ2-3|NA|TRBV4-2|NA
TGTGCCAGCAGCCAAGGGACGGCAGATACGCAGTATTTT
CASSQGTADTQYF
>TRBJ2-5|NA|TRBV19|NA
TGTGCCAGTAGTGGGCCGGTAAGGGAGACCCAGTACTTC
CASSGPVRETQYF
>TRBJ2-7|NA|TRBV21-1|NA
TGTGCCAGCAGCAAAGAAGAACCAGGGAGAAGCTCCTACGAGCAGTACTTC
CASSKEEPGRSSYEQYF
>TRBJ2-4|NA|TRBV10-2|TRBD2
TGCGCCAGCAGGGAAGCGGGAGTTGTGAACATTCAGTACTTC
CASREAGVVNIQYF
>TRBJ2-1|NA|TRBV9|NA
TGTGCCAGCAGCAACGGGGGCGGCTCCTACAATGAGCAGTTCTTC
CASSNGGGSYNEQFF
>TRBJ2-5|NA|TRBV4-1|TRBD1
TGCGCCAGCAGCCAACCAGGGACAGGGGGGACGAAGACCCAGTACTTC
CASSQPGTGGTKTQYF
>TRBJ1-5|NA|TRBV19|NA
TGTGCCAGTAGTATAGGTAGGGAACAGCCCCAGCATTTT
CASSIGREQPQHF
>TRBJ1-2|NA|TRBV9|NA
TGTGCCAGCAGCGTAGGCCCAGTCAACTATGGCTACACCTTC
CASSVGPVNYGYTF
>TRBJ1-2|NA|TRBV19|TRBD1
TGTGCCAGTAGTATCCCCGACAGGGGGCCGGGCTACACCTTC
CASSIPDRGPGYTF
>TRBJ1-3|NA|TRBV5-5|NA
TGTGCCAGCAGCTTCGATAGACGAAACACCATATATTTT
CASSFDRRNTIYF
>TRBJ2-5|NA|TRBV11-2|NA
TGTGCCAGCAGCTTAGCTGGGGTCAGGGAGACCCAGTACTTC
CASSLAGVRETQYF
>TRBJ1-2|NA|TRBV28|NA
TGTGCCAGCAGCAGTAACCCTAACTATGGCTACACCTTC
CASSSNPNYGYTF
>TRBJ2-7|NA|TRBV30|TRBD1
TGTGCCTGGAGTAGAAAGGGGGCGCGCTACGAGCAGTACTTC
CAWSRKGARYEQYF
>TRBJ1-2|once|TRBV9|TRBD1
TGTGCCAGCAGCCCAACCAGCAGACAGGGGGGTGGCTACACCTTC
CASSPTSRQGGGYTF
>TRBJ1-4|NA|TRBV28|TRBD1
TGTGCCAGCAGCAACCCGAGGACAGGGGTCAGAGAAAAACTGTTTTTT
CASSNPRTGVREKLFF
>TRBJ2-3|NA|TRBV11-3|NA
TGTGCCAGCAGCTTCCTCCTAGGGAAATCCACAGATACGCAGTATTTT
CASSFLLGKSTDTQYF
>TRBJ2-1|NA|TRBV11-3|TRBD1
TGTGCCAGCAGCACGGGACAGTCGTATGAGCAGTTCTTC
CASSTGQSYEQFF
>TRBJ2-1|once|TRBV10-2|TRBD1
TGCGCCAGCTCCAGACAGGGTCATGGCAATGAGCAGTTCTTC
CASSRQGHGNEQFF